This T cell receptor (beta chain) was captured in a study of T cells after yellow fever vaccination. From the 5' RACE reads, TCRdb called clonotypes with MiXCR, one entry per CDR3 protein. This table has hundreds of thousands of distinct CDR3 sequences, around 3.9% appearing once. The study, taken as a whole, reports: The study noted that FACS-sorted repertoires could contain abundant clonotypes contaminating from the bulk population. Boosting was followed by the reappearance of most primary-vaccination clones (about 97% CD4, around 86% CD8).

This clonotype was seen many times. As yet, its antigen is unknown. The CDR3 covers 17 residues. The V and J ends lost 9 bases and 0 bases respectively, with 20 bases between them. Germline CDR1 KGHDR, CDR2 SFDVKD. Sequenced here: PBMCs, sampled on the day of the yellow fever booster vaccination. The receptor was derived from a man between 18 and 29 years old who received the YFV17D yellow fever vaccine. The chain employs TRBV24-1 and TRBJ2-1, with a possible D match to TRBD1 (5 bases). The chain's CDR3 is CATFRGRRKSSYNEQFF. Written as DNA, the CDR3 is TGTGCCACCTTTAGGGGTAGGCGTAAGAGCTCCTACAATGAGCAGTTCTTC.